A single sample is the source of the 25 T cell receptor beta chains below, sequenced in a study of glioma-infiltrating T cells after dendritic cell vaccination. Sequencing used immunoSEQ multiplex PCR; TCRdb keeps in-frame clones, though not all of them. The data contain 100,000 or so clones, roughly 89% of them seen just once; the ten biggest clones take up 2.7%. As for time point: after dendritic cell vaccination, including at tumor progression/relapse. Material: blood, obtained after dendritic cell vaccination. These receptors originate from a human donor with glioblastoma.

V usage is TRBV7-3 and J usage is TRBJ2-3; 8 positions match TRBD2. The CDR3 is 15 amino acids. With 3 bases clipped from V and 3 bases from J, the junction kept 5 bases outside the gene matches. Per the germline V gene, CDR1 is SGHTA and CDR2 is FQGTGA. CDR3 sequence (DNA): TGTGCCAGCAGCTTCGGGAGGGCCTCGACAGATACGCAGTATTTT. It codes for CASSFGRASTDTQYF.

The chain is built from TRBV6-5 and TRBJ2-7; TRBD1 matches at 7 bases. The V gene's germline CDR1 is MNHEY and CDR2 SVGAGI. V lost 4 bases, J lost 2 bases, and 5 bases stayed unmatched. The CDR3 runs to 14 residues. The DNA for the CDR3 is TGTGCCAGCAGTTCACCGGGACAGACCTACGAGCAGTACTTC. Its translation: CASSSPGQTYEQYF.

The V call is TRBV5-6, the J call TRBJ1-6; possible D gene TRBD1, 6 bases. The CDR3 length is 16 residues. V was clipped by 0 bases and J by 8 bases, with 15 bases between them. Germline values: CDR1 SGHDT, CDR2 YYEEEE. CDR3 sequence (DNA): TGTGCCAGCAGCTTGGCGGGGGGCCTCCGCGATTCACCCCTCCACTTT. Its translation is CASSLAGGLRDSPLHF.

The chain combines TRBV15 with TRBJ2-3; TRBD1 matches 12 bases. The junction had 4 bases not matched to a gene; V was cut back by 5 bases and J by 4 bases. CDR1 and CDR2 from the germline V gene are LNHNV and YYDKDF (reference sequence). CDR3 length: 15 residues. CDR3 residues: CATSGDRGQADTQYF. CDR3 coding DNA: TGTGCCACCAGCGGGGACAGGGGGCAGGCAGATACGCAGTATTTT.

This chain uses TRBV7-9 with TRBJ2-5; 8 positions match TRBD2. V was pared by 6 bases and J by 5 bases, with 8 bases of the junction left unmatched. The CDR3 extends over 14 amino acids. Germline loops: CDR1 SEHNR, CDR2 FQNEAQ (reference sequence). The CDR3 nucleotides are TGTGCCAGCAGTACTCGGGAGGGATGGGAGACCCAGTACTTC. Amino acids: CASSTREGWETQYF. Full variable domain (missing parts from reference TRBV7-9 and TRBJ2-5): DTGVSQNPRHKITKRGQNVTFRCDPISEHNRLYWYRQTLGQGPEFLTYFQNEAQLEKSRLLSDRFSAERPKGSFSTLEIQRTEQGDSAMYLCASSTREGWETQYFGPGTRLLVL.

This rearrangement joins TRBV15 to TRBJ2-5; 7 nucleotides agree with TRBD1. Trimming took 9 bases from V and 7 from J; bases not matched to a gene: 14. The CDR3 is made up of 14 amino acids. Germline V gives CDR1 LNHNV, CDR2 YYDKDF (reference sequence). CDR3 amino acids: CATRRDQTGWTQYF. As DNA, the CDR3 is TGTGCCACTCGTCGGGACCAGACAGGGTGGACCCAGTACTTC.

The chain employs TRBV19 and TRBJ2-1, with 12 bases identical to TRBD2. There are 17 residues in the CDR3. V gave up 5 bases and J gave up 5 bases; unmatched junction bases: 10. Germline V gene lookup returns CDR1 LNHDA and CDR2 SQIVND (reference sequence). This CDR3 is CASSLGLAGNSDNEQFF. In DNA, the CDR3 is TGTGCCAGTAGTCTCGGACTAGCGGGAAATTCGGACAATGAGCAGTTCTTC. Filled out from reference TRBV19 and TRBJ2-1, the complete variable domain reads DGGITQSPKYLFRKEGQNVTLSCEQNLNHDAMYWYRQDPGQGLRLIYYSQIVNDFQKGDIAEGYSVSREKKESFPLTVTSAQKNPTAFYLCASSLGLAGNSDNEQFFGPGTRLTVL.

This clone was counted a few times. The V and J genes are TRBV7-6 and TRBJ1-1; TRBD1 matches at 10 bases. In germline, CDR1 is SGHVS, CDR2 FNYEAQ. Trimming cost V 1 base and J 5 bases; bases outside gene matches: 7. The CDR3 has 16 amino acids. The CDR3 is CASSLGMGQGSTEAFF. The CDR3 DNA sequence: TGTGCCAGCAGCTTAGGAATGGGACAGGGGTCGACTGAAGCTTTCTTT.

This chain uses TRBV30 with TRBJ2-2; TRBD2 might be the D (5 bases). The CDR3 sequence is 10 residues long. Between the trimmed V and J ends, which lost 8 bases and 6 bases, there was a span of 7 bases. The V gene's germline CDR1 is GTSNPN and CDR2 SVGIG (reference sequence). The CDR3 region is CARGPGELFF. Written as DNA, the CDR3 is TGTGCCCGCGGGCCCGGGGAGCTGTTTTTT. Looking up the rest from reference TRBV30 and TRBJ2-2 gives the full variable domain: SQTIHQWPATLVQPVGSPLSLECTVEGTSNPNLYWYRQAAGRGLQLLFYSVGIGQISSEVPQNLSASRPQDRQFILSSKKLLLSDSGFYLCARGPGELFFGEGSRLTVL.

V and J are TRBV6-5 and TRBJ2-7, with D perhaps matching TRBD1 (5 bases). V lost 6 bases, J lost 5 bases, and 17 bases lay in between. Germline CDR1 is MNHEY and CDR2 is SVGAGI. CDR3 length: 14 amino acids. The CDR3, as DNA: TGTGCCAGCAGCCCTCGCGGCAGGGCGGACGAGCAGTACTTC. Its protein product is CASSPRGRADEQYF.

The gene calls are TRBV19 and TRBJ1-1; no reliable D call. CDR3 size: 11 residues. The V gene's germline CDR1 is LNHDA and CDR2 SQIVND (reference sequence). Trimming left V 6 bases short and J 6 bases short, with 8 bases between. Here the CDR3 reads CASRFSAEAFF. The DNA for the CDR3 is TGTGCCAGTAGGTTTTCGGCTGAAGCTTTCTTT.

CDR3 nucleotide sequence: TGCGCCAGCAGCCCCGGACACGGTAGAAGCTCCTACGAGCAGTACTTC. This codes for CASSPGHGRSSYEQYF. The rearrangement joins TRBV5-1 to TRBJ2-7; D is possibly TRBD1 (5 bases). V lost 4 bases, J lost 0 bases, and 17 bases lay in between. Germline V CDR1 and CDR2: SGHRS, YFSETQ. The CDR3 is 16 residues long.

The rearrangement uses TRBV12-1 and TRBJ2-4; the table assigns TRBD2, which was not confirmed against the DNA. TRBV12-1 is shown as a pseudogene. CDR3 size: 22 residues. As DNA, the CDR3 is TGTGCCAGCAGCTTTGCGCGACTAGCGGGAGCTGAAAGTTTCTTGACCAAAAACATTCAGTACTTC. Its translation is CASSFARLAGAESFLTKNIQYF.

The CDR3 coding sequence is TGTGCCAGCAGCTTGGCAGGGAGGAACTATGGCTACACCTTC. As protein: CASSLAGRNYGYTF. The V and J genes are TRBV5-5 and TRBJ1-2; TRBD1 might be the D (5 bases). This CDR3 has 14 residues. Germline CDR1 SGHKS, CDR2 YYEKEE (reference sequence). With 0 bases removed from V and 2 bases from J, the gap between germline ends came to 8 bases.

The V call is TRBV6-1, the J call TRBJ1-5; D not certain. CDR1 MNHNS and CDR2 SASEGT come from the germline V gene. The CDR3 sequence is 13 residues long. V lost 8 bases to trimming and J lost 9 bases, with 17 bases between them. The CDR3 here is CASVKDGGRPQHF. The CDR3 DNA reads TGTGCCAGCGTTAAGGACGGCGGGCGGCCCCAGCATTTT.

The chain recombines TRBV6-1 with TRBJ1-5; TRBD1 might be the D (6 bases). V lost 6 bases and J 2 bases, leaving 14 bases between the germline ends. This CDR3 region has 15 residues. Germline V gene data show CDR1 as MNHNS and CDR2 as SASEGT. The CDR3, as DNA: TGTGCCAGCAGCGCCACAGGGAGCGGCAATCAGCCCCAGCATTTT. Amino acid sequence: CASSATGSGNQPQHF.

This clone was picked up one time. The chain combines TRBV27 with TRBJ1-2, with TRBD1 matching 7 bases. This CDR3 is 15 amino acids long. Germline CDR1 is MNHEY and CDR2 is SMNVEV (reference sequence). V shed 3 bases and J 6 bases; nucleotides not matched to a gene: 10. The CDR3 is CASSLAREGANGYTF. In DNA, the CDR3 is TGTGCCAGCAGTTTGGCCCGGGAGGGGGCGAATGGCTACACCTTC.

The CDR3 protein is CASSLKGQKETQYF. The CDR3 region has the DNA TGCGCCAGCAGCTTGAAGGGACAGAAAGAGACCCAGTACTTC. The V gene is TRBV5-1, the J gene TRBJ2-5; 7 nucleotides agree with TRBD1. This CDR3 is built from 14 residues. V trimming: 1 base; J trimming: 3 bases; junction bases outside the gene matches: 3. The V gene's germline CDR1 is SGHRS and CDR2 YFSETQ.

This sequence joins TRBV11-3 and TRBJ2-2; a possible D gene is TRBD2 (6 bases). Germline assignment: CDR1 SGHNT and CDR2 YENEEA. V lost 5 bases and J 8 bases, leaving 15 bases between the germline ends. This CDR3 has 14 amino acids. The chain's CDR3 is CASSPSGRPGELFF. As DNA, the CDR3 is TGTGCCAGCAGCCCCTCGGGGAGGCCAGGGGAGCTGTTTTTT.

The chain has TRBV19 and TRBJ1-4; 8 nucleotides align to TRBD1. J gave up 8 bases and V 5 bases, and 10 bases lay outside the gene matches. The CDR3 is 15 amino acids. Germline CDR1 reads LNHDA; CDR2 reads SQIVND (reference sequence). The CDR3, as DNA: TGTGCCAGTAGTCCGCAGGGGGCCAGGCACGAAAAACTGTTTTTT. Protein product: CASSPQGARHEKLFF.

This chain links TRBV19 with TRBJ1-2; possibly TRBD1 for D (5 bases). The CDR3 length is 13 residues. Germline V CDR1 and CDR2: LNHDA, SQIVND (reference sequence). V was clipped by 5 bases and J by 6 bases, with 13 bases between them. The CDR3 DNA reads as TGTGCCAGTAGTCCAGGGATGAAGGATGGCTACACCTTC. This gives the protein CASSPGMKDGYTF.

The V gene is TRBV30, the J gene TRBJ2-5; maybe TRBD2 (6 bases). The CDR3 consists of 14 residues. The ends were cut back, 0 bases at V and 5 bases at J, with 13 bases in the middle. Germline loops: CDR1 GTSNPN, CDR2 SVGIG (reference sequence). CDR3 residues: CAWSVGGSGETQYF. The CDR3 nucleotides read TGTGCCTGGAGTGTAGGAGGGTCGGGGGAGACCCAGTACTTC.

This chain connects TRBV9 to TRBJ1-4; TRBD1 matches at 10 bases. CDR1 is SGDLS and CDR2 is YYNGEE in the germline V gene. Trimming at V came to 3 bases and at J to 5 bases, leaving 1 base not matched to a gene. The CDR3 spans 14 residues. The CDR3 DNA reads TGTGCCAGCAGCGGGGGACAGGGGAATGAAAAACTGTTTTTT. This encodes CASSGGQGNEKLFF. The full variable domain, its missing parts supplied by reference TRBV9 and TRBJ1-4, is DSGVTQTPKHLITATGQRVTLRCSPRSGDLSVYWYQQSLDQGLQFLIQYYNGEERAKGNILERFSAQQFPDLHSELNLSSLELGDSALYFCASSGGQGNEKLFFGSGTQLSVL.

This chain links TRBV7-9 with TRBJ2-3; 10 nucleotides align to TRBD2. This CDR3 has 16 residues. V shed 5 bases and J 2 bases; nucleotides not matched to a gene: 7. Germline CDR1 is SEHNR and CDR2 is FQNEAQ (reference sequence). CDR3 region: CASSPRAGGNTDTQYF. In DNA form, the CDR3 reads TGTGCCAGCAGCCCCAGAGCGGGGGGGAACACAGATACGCAGTATTTT.

This clone was recorded only once. This chain uses TRBV6-5 with TRBJ2-1, with D possibly matching TRBD1 (5 bases). Trimming shortened V by 0 bases and J by 9 bases, and 6 bases separated the two germline ends. Germline CDR1 and CDR2: MNHEY and SVGAGI. The CDR3 runs to 12 residues. CDR3 loop: CASSYSRGEQFF. The CDR3 DNA is TGTGCCAGCAGTTACTCTAGGGGTGAGCAGTTCTTC.